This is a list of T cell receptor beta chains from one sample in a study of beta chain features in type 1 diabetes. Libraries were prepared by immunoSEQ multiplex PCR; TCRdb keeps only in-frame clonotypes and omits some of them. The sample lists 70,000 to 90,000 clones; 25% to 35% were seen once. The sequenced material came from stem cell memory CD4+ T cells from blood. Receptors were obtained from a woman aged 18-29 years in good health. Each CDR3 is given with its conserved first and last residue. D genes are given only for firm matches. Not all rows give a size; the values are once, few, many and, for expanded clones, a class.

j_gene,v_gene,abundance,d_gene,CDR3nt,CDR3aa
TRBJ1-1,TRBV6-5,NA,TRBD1,TGTGCCAGCAGACCCGCAGGGGGTGTTGGCACTGAAGCTTTCTTT,CASRPAGGVGTEAFF
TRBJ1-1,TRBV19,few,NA,TGTGCCAGTAGTATAGATCTATCGAACACTGAAGCTTTCTTT,CASSIDLSNTEAFF
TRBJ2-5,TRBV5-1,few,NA,TGCGCCAGCAGCAAAACAGTGGGGGCCCAAGAGACCCAGTACTTC,CASSKTVGAQETQYF
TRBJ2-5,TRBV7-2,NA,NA,TGTGCCAGCAGCTTCCCGGGTAGGGGCGAGACCCAGTACTTC,CASSFPGRGETQYF
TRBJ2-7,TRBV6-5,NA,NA,TGTGCCAGCACCCCACCCCGGGGGAACGAGCAGTACTTC,CASTPPRGNEQYF
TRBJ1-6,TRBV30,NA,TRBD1,TGTGCCTGGGAGGCAGGACAGGGGAGTTCACCCCTCCACTTT,CAWEAGQGSSPLHF
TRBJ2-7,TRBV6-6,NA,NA,TGTGCCAGCAGTTACTCTTGGCGGAGTCCCTACGAGCAGTACTTC,CASSYSWRSPYEQYF
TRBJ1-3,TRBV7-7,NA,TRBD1,TGTGCTAGCAGCTTGGACAGGGGATTTGGAAACACCATATATTTT,CASSLDRGFGNTIYF
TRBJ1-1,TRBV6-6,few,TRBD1,TGTGCCAGCACTAGCCGAGACAGGGTAACTGAAGCTTTCTTT,CASTSRDRVTEAFF
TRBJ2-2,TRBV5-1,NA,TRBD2,TGCGCCAGCAGCTTGGCCTCTAGCGGGGCCAAGAGGAACGGGGAGCTGTTTTTT,CASSLASSGAKRNGELFF
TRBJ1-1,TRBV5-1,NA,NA,TGCGCCAGCACATCGAATCCGGGACAAAAGAACACTGAAGCTTTCTTT,CASTSNPGQKNTEAFF
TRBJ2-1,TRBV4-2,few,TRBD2,TGTGCCAGCAGCCGAGCGGGAGAAACCTACAATGAGCAGTTCTTC,CASSRAGETYNEQFF
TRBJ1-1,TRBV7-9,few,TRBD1,TGTGCCAGCAGCTTAGGGCAGGGGGCGGAGACTGAAGCTTTCTTT,CASSLGQGAETEAFF
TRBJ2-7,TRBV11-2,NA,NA,TGTGCCAGCAGCATCGAGGCGGGGTCCCTTTCCTACGAGCAGTACTTC,CASSIEAGSLSYEQYF
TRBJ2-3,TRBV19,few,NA,TGTGCCAGTTCCCCGAGGGGGGGGCCCACAGATACGCAGTATTTT,CASSPRGGPTDTQYF
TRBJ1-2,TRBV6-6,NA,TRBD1,TGTGCCAGCAGTGGGTCCGGGACAGGGGGCAGTGGCTACACCTTC,CASSGSGTGGSGYTF
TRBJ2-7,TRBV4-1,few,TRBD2,TGCGCCAGCAGCCAAGACCCTGTGGGGGGGAAGCAGTACTTC,CASSQDPVGGKQYF
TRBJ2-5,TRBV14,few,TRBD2,TGTGCCAGCAGCCAGAGACTAGCGGGAGTGAGGGAGACCCAGTACTTC,CASSQRLAGVRETQYF
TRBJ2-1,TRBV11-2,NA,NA,TGTGCCAGCAGGGCAGGGGGGACCTCGTTTGGGCAGTTCTTC,CASRAGGTSFGQFF
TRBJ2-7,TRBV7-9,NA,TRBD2,TGTGCCAGCAGCTTCGGTGGCGGGGGGCCCGCAGAGCAGTACTTC,CASSFGGGGPAEQYF
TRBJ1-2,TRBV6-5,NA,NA,TGTGCCAGCAGTTACTTTACCGGAACAGGCCCCTATGGCTACACCTTC,CASSYFTGTGPYGYTF
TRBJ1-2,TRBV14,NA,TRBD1,TGTGCCAGCAGCCCTCGGACAGGGTCCGGCTACACCTTC,CASSPRTGSGYTF
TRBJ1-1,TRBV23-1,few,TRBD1,TGCGCCAGCAGTCGCCCGGACAGGGGGAGATTTGCTTTCTTT,CASSRPDRGRFAFF
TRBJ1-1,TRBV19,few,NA,TGTGCCAGTACCCTAGGATGGGGCACGAACACTGAAGCTTTCTTT,CASTLGWGTNTEAFF
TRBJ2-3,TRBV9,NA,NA,TGTGCCAGCAGCGCCTCTGCGGGGCCGACGAGCACAGATACGCAGTATTTT,CASSASAGPTSTDTQYF
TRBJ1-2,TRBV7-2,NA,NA,TGTGCCAGCAGCACCGGGATTAACTATGGCTACACCTTC,CASSTGINYGYTF
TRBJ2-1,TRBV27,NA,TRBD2,TGTGCCAGCAGCCCCCCTAGGGACATTCGGACTAGCGGGTGGGGCTCCTACAATGAGCAGTTCTTC,CASSPPRDIRTSGWGSYNEQFF
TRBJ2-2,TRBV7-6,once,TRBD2,TGTGCCAGCAGCCAGGGACTAGCGGGACCGGGCACCGGGGAGCTGTTTTTT,CASSQGLAGPGTGELFF
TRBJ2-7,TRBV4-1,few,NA,TGCGCCAGCAGCCTCCCTGGACAGCCCTACGAGCAGTACTTC,CASSLPGQPYEQYF
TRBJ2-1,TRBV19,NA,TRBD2,TGTGCCAGTAGTATCGGACTAGCGGGAGACGGTGAGCAGTTCTTC,CASSIGLAGDGEQFF
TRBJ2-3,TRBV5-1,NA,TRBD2,TGCGCCAGCAGCTTGGGGTTACTAGCGGGAAAGGATACGCAGTATTTT,CASSLGLLAGKDTQYF
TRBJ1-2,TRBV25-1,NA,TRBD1,TGTGCCAGCAGTGAACAGGGGGACTATGGCTACACCTTC,CASSEQGDYGYTF
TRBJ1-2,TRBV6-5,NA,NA,TGTGCCAGCAGGGTGCAAGGGGGAGGCTACACCTTC,CASRVQGGGYTF
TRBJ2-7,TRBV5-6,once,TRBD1,TGTGCCAGCAGTCGGGACAGGCCCCACGAGCAGTACTTC,CASSRDRPHEQYF
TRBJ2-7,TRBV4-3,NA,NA,TGCGCCAGCAGCCAAGATCGCAGGGGAGACGGGCAGTACTTC,CASSQDRRGDGQYF
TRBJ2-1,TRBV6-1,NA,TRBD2,TGTGCCAGCAGTGGTACTAGCGGGAGGCCCGATGAGCAGTTCTTC,CASSGTSGRPDEQFF
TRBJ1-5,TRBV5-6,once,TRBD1,TGTGCCAGCAGCCGCGGCTGGGAACAGGGGCAGCCCCAGCATTTT,CASSRGWEQGQPQHF
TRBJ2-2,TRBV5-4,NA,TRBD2,TGTGCCAGCAGTCCTCCAGCGGGAGTCACCGGGGAGCTGTTTTTT,CASSPPAGVTGELFF
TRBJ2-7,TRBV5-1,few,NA,TGCGCCAGCAGCTTGGGACTTGACTACGAGCAGTACTTC,CASSLGLDYEQYF